The 13 T cell receptor beta chains in this list originate from one sample, sequenced in a study of Tregs in tolerant kidney transplant recipients. Libraries were prepared by immunoSEQ multiplex PCR; TCRdb keeps only in-frame clonotypes and omits some of them. Altogether about 110,000 clones are present, almost 90% being singletons, with the ten largest covering approximately 0.34%. Sequenced here: CD4+ T cells from blood, sampled before the transplant. These receptors all stem from a human donor who received a combined kidney and bone marrow transplant.

The chain employs TRBV5-1 and TRBJ2-3; D might be TRBD2 (6 bases). V dropped 2 bases and J dropped 0 bases, with 7 bases sitting between them. CDR3 length equals 14 residues. The germline V gene encodes CDR1 SGHRS and CDR2 YFSETQ. The CDR3 region is CASSFRESTDTQYF. CDR3 nucleotides: TGCGCCAGCAGCTTCCGGGAGAGCACAGATACGCAGTATTTT.

The V call is TRBV28, the J call TRBJ2-7; no definite D call. V was pared by 5 bases and J by 0 bases, with 11 bases between. The CDR3 has 14 residues. The V gene's germline CDR1 is MDHEN and CDR2 SYDVKM. CDR3 loop: CASSLSGSSYEQYF. CDR3 DNA sequence: TGTGCCAGCAGTCTCTCAGGAAGCTCCTACGAGCAGTACTTC.

The V and J genes are TRBV6-1 and TRBJ2-2; 10 bases fit TRBD2. Per germline, CDR1 MNHNS and CDR2 SASEGT. The CDR3 consists of 18 residues. J gave up 4 bases and V 4 bases, and 12 bases lay outside the gene matches. DNA for the CDR3: TGTGCCAGCAGTGGGCTAGCGGGGGTATCGATGGGCACCGGGGAGCTGTTTTTT. This codes for CASSGLAGVSMGTGELFF.

V is TRBV4-1 and J is TRBJ1-1; 8 bases are a match to TRBD1. The CDR3 has 17 amino acids. Germline V gives CDR1 MGHRA, CDR2 YSYEKL. V lost 1 base and J lost 6; bases outside the gene matches: 13. The CDR3 DNA follows: TGCGCCAGCAGCCAAGCAACCGGGACAGGATGGGGGGCTGAAGCTTTCTTT. This sequence encodes CASSQATGTGWGAEAFF.

The chain joins TRBV7-9 to TRBJ2-2; no definite D call. Between the trimmed V and J ends, which lost 6 bases and 6 bases, there was a span of 11 bases. Germline CDR1 reads SEHNR; CDR2 reads FQNEAQ (reference sequence). This CDR3 is 13 amino acids long. The CDR3 here is CASRPARSGELFF. In DNA form, the CDR3 reads TGTGCCAGCAGGCCAGCCAGGTCCGGGGAGCTGTTTTTT.

The chain combines TRBV15 with TRBJ1-5, with no clear D. The CDR3 has 13 residues. Germline CDR1 and CDR2: LNHNV and YYDKDF (reference sequence). Trimming stripped 3 bases from V and 0 bases from J, with 3 bases between. CDR3 nucleotide sequence: TGTGCCACCAGCAGTAATAGCAATCAGCCCCAGCATTTT. This gives the protein CATSSNSNQPQHF. Using reference TRBV15 and TRBJ1-5 for the parts outside the CDR3, the full variable domain is DAMVIQNPRYQVTQFGKPVTLSCSQTLNHNVMYWYQQKSSQAPKLLFHYYDKDFNNEADTPDNFQSRRPNTSFCFLDIRSPGLGDTAMYLCATSSNSNQPQHFGDGTRLSIL.

The chain uses TRBV10-2 and TRBJ2-5; 10 bases fit TRBD2. Germline CDR1 WSHSY, CDR2 SAAADI. The CDR3 covers 14 residues. The ends lost 8 bases at V and 1 base at J; junction bases unmatched: 4. The chain's CDR3 is CASVSGGLQETQYF. The DNA of the CDR3 is TGCGCCAGCGTTAGCGGGGGGCTCCAAGAGACCCAGTACTTC.

The chain combines TRBV18 with TRBJ1-5; 9 bases map to TRBD1. This CDR3 region has 14 residues. Germline V lookup: CDR1 KGHSH, CDR2 LQKENI. V lost 5 bases and J lost 4; bases outside the gene matches: 3. Here the CDR3 DNA reads TGTGCCAGCTCATCGACAGGGGGTAATCAGCCCCAGCATTTT. Its protein is CASSSTGGNQPQHF. Full variable domain (outside the CDR3, taken from reference TRBV18 and TRBJ1-5): NAGVMQNPRHLVRRRGQEARLRCSPMKGHSHVYWYRQLPEEGLKFMVYLQKENIIDESGMPKERFSAEFPKEGPSILRIQQVVRGDSAAYFCASSSTGGNQPQHFGDGTRLSIL.

The sample holds one count of this clone. The chain uses TRBV10-2 and TRBJ1-2, with no clear D. V was cut by 0 bases and J by 7 bases, with 12 bases left in between. Looked up from germline, CDR1 is WSHSY and CDR2 is SAAADI. The CDR3 is 14 amino acids. This CDR3 is CASSESVGGSGYTF. The CDR3 DNA is TGCGCCAGCAGTGAGTCGGTAGGAGGGTCTGGCTACACCTTC.

The chain uses TRBV6-1 and TRBJ2-3; a weak D match, TRBD1 (7 bases). Per germline, CDR1 MNHNS and CDR2 SASEGT. This CDR3 comprises 13 residues. V lost 6 bases to trimming and J lost 4 bases, with 11 bases between them. DNA for the CDR3: TGTGCCAGCAGCGCAGGGGGGCCAGATACGCAGTATTTT. This sequence encodes CASSAGGPDTQYF.

The V call is TRBV5-1, the J call TRBJ2-1; TRBD1 agrees at 11 bases. With V trimmed by 4 bases and J by 8 bases, 8 bases remained unmatched. Germline CDR1 and CDR2: SGHRS and YFSETQ. The CDR3 length is 15 residues. For the CDR3, the DNA is TGCGCCAGCAGCCCACGGACAGGGGGCACGGATGAGCAGTTCTTC. The encoded protein is CASSPRTGGTDEQFF. The complete variable domain, with remaining parts taken from reference TRBV5-1 and TRBJ2-1, reads KAGVTQTPRYLIKTRGQQVTLSCSPISGHRSVSWYQQTPGQGLQFLFEYFSETQRNKGNFPGRFSGRQFSNSRSEMNVSTLELGDSALYLCASSPRTGGTDEQFFGPGTRLTVL.

The chain recombines TRBV16 with TRBJ2-7, with a tentative D call TRBD1 (6 bases). The CDR3 has 18 amino acids. V was cut by 4 bases and J by 0 bases, with 22 bases left in between. Per the germline V gene, CDR1 is KGHSY and CDR2 is FQNENV. The CDR3 DNA sequence: TGTGCCAGCAGCCCTACTTTTCCCCGCCGGGACACCTCCTACGAGCAGTACTTC. Protein: CASSPTFPRRDTSYEQYF. Supplemented by reference TRBV16 and TRBJ2-7, the full variable domain reads GEEVAQTPKHLVRGEGQKAKLYCAPIKGHSYVFWYQQVLKNEFKFLISFQNENVFDETGMPKERFSAKCLPNSPCSLEIQATKLEDSAVYFCASSPTFPRRDTSYEQYFGPGTRLTVT.

The table lists this clone with many counts. The chain is built from TRBV11-2 and TRBJ1-5; 7 positions match TRBD1. Per the germline V gene, CDR1 is SGHAT and CDR2 is FQNNGV. The CDR3 is made up of 15 amino acids. Unmatched junction bases numbered 2, after V lost 0 bases and J lost 3 bases. The CDR3 bases are TGTGCCAGCAGCTTAGAGGACAGGCCCAATCAGCCCCAGCATTTT. Translation: CASSLEDRPNQPQHF.